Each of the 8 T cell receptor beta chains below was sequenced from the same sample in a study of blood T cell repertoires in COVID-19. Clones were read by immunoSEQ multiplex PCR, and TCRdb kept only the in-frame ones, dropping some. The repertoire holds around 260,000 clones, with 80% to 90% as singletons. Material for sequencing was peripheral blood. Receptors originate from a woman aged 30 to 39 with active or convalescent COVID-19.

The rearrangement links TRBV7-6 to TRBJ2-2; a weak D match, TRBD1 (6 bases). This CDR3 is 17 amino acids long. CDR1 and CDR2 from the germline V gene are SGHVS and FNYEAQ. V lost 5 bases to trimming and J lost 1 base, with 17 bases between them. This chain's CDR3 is CASSIVTTGLNTGELFF. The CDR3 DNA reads TGTGCCAGCAGCATCGTCACCACAGGGCTGAACACCGGGGAGCTGTTTTTT.

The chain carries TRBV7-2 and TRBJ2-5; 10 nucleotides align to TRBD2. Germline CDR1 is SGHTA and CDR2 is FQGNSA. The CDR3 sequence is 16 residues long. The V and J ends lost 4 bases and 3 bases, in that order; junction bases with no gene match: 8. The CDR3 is CASSSGWTSGEETQYF. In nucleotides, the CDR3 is TGTGCCAGCAGCTCTGGGTGGACTAGCGGCGAAGAGACCCAGTACTTC.

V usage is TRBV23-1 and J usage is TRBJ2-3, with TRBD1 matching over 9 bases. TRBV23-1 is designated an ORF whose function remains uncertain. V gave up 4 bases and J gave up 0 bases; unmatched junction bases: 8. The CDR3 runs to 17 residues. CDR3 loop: CASSPKDRGISTDTQYF. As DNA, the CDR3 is TGCGCCAGCAGTCCAAAGGACAGGGGTATTAGCACAGATACGCAGTATTTT.

CDR3 protein: CASSRDRGVTALELFF. The CDR3 region has the DNA TGTGCCAGTTCCCGGGACAGGGGCGTGACCGCGCTGGAGCTGTTTTTT. The V gene is TRBV19, the J gene TRBJ2-2; 10 bases fit TRBD1. Losses at the gene ends were 8 bases for V and 10 bases for J; bases not matched to a gene: 16. The germline gives CDR1 LNHDA, CDR2 SQIVND (reference sequence). The CDR3 covers 16 residues.

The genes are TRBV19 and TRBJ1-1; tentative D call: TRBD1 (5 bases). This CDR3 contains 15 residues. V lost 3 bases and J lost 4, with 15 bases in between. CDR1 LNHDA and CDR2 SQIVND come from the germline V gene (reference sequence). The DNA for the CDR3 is TGTGCCAGTAGTATCCAGGACATAGCCGCCACTGAAGCTTTCTTT. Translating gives CASSIQDIAATEAFF.

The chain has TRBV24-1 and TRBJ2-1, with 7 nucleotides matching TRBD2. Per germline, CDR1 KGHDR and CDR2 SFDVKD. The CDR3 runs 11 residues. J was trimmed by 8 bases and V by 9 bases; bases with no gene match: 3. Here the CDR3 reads CATGGGHEQFF. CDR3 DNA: TGTGCCACCGGCGGGGGACATGAGCAGTTCTTC.

As DNA, the CDR3 is TGTGCCAGCAGCAGGTTTGGTGAAAAACTGTTTTTT. This translates into CASSRFGEKLFF. The chain is built from TRBV2 and TRBJ1-4; D unresolved. The CDR3 totals 12 residues. V was shortened by 6 bases and J by 7 bases, with 9 bases between the two germline ends. Germline CDR1 SNHLY, CDR2 FYNNEI.

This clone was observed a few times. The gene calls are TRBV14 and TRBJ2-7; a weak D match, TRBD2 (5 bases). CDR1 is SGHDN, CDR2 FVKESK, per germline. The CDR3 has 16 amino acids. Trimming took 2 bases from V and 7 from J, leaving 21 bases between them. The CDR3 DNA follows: TGTGCCAGCAGCCAAAAACGGGGATTAGGAGTGGGGGAGCAGTACTTC. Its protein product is CASSQKRGLGVGEQYF.